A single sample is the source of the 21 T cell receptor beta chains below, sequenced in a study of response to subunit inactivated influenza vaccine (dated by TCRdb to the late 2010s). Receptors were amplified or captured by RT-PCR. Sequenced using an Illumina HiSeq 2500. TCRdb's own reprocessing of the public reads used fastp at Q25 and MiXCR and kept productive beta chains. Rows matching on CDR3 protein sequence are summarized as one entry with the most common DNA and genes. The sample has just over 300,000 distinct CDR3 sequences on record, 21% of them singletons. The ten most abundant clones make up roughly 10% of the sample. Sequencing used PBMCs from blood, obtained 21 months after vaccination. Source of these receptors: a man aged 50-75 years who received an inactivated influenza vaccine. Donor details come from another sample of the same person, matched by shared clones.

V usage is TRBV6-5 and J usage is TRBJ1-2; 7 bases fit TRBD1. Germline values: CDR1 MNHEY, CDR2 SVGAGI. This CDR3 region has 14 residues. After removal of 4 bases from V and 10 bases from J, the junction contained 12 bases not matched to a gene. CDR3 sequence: CASSFSQTGSDYTF. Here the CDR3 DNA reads TGTGCCAGCAGTTTCTCGCAGACAGGGTCGGACTACACCTTC.

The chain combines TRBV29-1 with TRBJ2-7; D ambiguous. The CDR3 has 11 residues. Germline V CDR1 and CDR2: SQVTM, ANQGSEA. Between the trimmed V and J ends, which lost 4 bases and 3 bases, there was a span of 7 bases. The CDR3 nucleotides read TGCAGCGTTGTTTGGGGCTACGAGCAGTACTTC. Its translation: CSVVWGYEQYF.

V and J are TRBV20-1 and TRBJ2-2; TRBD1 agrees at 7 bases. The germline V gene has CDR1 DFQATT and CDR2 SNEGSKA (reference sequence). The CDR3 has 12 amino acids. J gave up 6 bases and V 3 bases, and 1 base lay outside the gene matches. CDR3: CSARTGPGELFF. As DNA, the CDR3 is TGCAGTGCTAGGACAGGGCCCGGGGAGCTGTTTTTT.

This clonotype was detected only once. The CDR3 loop is CASSLTTSGTDTQYF. The CDR3 coding sequence is TGCGCCAGCAGCCTGACGACTAGCGGCACAGATACGCAGTATTTT. The chain recombines TRBV5-1 with TRBJ2-3; 8 nucleotides match TRBD2. The CDR3 consists of 15 residues. The V segment lost 4 bases and the J segment 1 base; nucleotides outside the gene matches: 5. CDR1 is SGHRS, CDR2 YFSETQ, per germline.

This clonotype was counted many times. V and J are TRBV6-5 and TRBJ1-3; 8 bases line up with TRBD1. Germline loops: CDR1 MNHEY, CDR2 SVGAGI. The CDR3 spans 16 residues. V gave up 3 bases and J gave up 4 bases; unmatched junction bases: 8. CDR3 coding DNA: TGTGCCAGCAGTTATTCCTGGACAGGGAGGGGAAACACCATATATTTT. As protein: CASSYSWTGRGNTIYF.

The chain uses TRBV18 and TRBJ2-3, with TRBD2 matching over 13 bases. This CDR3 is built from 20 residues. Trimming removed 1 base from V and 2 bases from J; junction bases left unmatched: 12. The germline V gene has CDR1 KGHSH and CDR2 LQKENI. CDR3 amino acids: CASSPRRGTSGDRHTDTQYF. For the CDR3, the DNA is TGTGCCAGCTCACCACGAAGGGGGACTAGCGGGGACCGACACACAGATACGCAGTATTTT.

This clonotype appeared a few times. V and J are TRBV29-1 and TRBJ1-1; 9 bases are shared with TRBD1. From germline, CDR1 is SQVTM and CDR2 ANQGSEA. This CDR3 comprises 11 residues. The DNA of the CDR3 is TGCACTATACAGGGGGCCGCTGAAGCTTTCTTT. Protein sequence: CTIQGAAEAFF.

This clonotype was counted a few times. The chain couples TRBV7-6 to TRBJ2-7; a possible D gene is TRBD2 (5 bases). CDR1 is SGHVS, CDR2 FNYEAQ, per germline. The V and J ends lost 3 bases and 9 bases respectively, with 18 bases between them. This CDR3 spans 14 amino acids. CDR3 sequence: CASSLRLYPTRQYF. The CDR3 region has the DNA TGTGCCAGCAGCTTGCGACTATATCCTACGAGGCAGTACTTC.

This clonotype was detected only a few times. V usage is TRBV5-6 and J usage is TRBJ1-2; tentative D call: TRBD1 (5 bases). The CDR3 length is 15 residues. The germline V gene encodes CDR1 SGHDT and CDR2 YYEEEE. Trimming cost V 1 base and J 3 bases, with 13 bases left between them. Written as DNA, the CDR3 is TGTGCCAGCAGCTTGCCGGGAGGGGAAGACTATGGCTACACCTTC. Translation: CASSLPGGEDYGYTF.

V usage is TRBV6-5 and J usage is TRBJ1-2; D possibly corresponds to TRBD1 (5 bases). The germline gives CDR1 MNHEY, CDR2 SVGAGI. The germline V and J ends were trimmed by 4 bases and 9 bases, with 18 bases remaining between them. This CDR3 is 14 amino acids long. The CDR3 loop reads CASSSDNGWGSYTF. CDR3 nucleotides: TGTGCCAGCAGTTCGGACAACGGCTGGGGGAGCTACACCTTC.

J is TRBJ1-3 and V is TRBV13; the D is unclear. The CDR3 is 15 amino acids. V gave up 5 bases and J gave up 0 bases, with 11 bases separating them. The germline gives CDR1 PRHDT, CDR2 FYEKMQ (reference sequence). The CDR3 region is CASSPDANSGNTIYF. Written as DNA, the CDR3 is TGTGCCAGCAGCCCCGACGCCAACTCTGGAAACACCATATATTTT.

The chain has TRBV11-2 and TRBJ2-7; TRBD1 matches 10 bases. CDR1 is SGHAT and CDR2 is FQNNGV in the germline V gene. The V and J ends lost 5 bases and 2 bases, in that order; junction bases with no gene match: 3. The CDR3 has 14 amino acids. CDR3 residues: CASSTGQGPYEQYF. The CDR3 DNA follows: TGTGCCAGCAGCACGGGACAGGGGCCCTACGAGCAGTACTTC.

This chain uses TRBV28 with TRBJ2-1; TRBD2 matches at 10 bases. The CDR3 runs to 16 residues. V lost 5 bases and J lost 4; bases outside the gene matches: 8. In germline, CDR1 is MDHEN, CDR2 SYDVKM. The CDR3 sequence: CASSKLAGIKYNEQFF. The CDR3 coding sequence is TGTGCCAGCAGTAAACTAGCGGGGATAAAATACAATGAGCAGTTCTTC.

Written as DNA, the CDR3 is TGTGCCAGCAGTTTATTAAGCGGCGGCTCACTCACAGATACGCAGTATTTT. Its translation is CASSLLSGGSLTDTQYF. The chain is built from TRBV28 and TRBJ2-3, with a weak D call TRBD2 (5 bases). The CDR3 runs to 17 residues. V shed 1 base and J shed 2 bases, with 16 bases lying between them. The V gene's germline CDR1 is MDHEN and CDR2 SYDVKM.

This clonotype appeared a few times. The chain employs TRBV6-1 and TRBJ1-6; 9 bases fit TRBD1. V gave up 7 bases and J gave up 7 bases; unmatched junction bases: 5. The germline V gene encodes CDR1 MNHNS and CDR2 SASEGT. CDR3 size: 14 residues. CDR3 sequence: CASTIQGANSPLHF. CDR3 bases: TGTGCCAGCACTATACAGGGGGCGAATTCACCCCTCCACTTT.

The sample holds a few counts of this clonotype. The CDR3 protein is CASSTNEQFF. DNA of the CDR3: TGTGCCAGCAGTACTAATGAGCAGTTCTTC. This chain connects TRBV25-1 to TRBJ2-1; D is unresolved. Germline assignment: CDR1 MGHDK and CDR2 SYGVNS. The CDR3 totals 10 residues. Between the trimmed V and J ends, which lost 5 bases and 7 bases, there was a span of 3 bases.

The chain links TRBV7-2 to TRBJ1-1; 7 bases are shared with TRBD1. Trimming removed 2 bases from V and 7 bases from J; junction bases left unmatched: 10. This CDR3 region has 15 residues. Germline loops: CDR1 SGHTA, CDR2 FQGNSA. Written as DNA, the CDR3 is TGTGCCAGCAGCTTATCAAGGGGGCGAGTTAATGAAGCTTTCTTT. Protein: CASSLSRGRVNEAFF.

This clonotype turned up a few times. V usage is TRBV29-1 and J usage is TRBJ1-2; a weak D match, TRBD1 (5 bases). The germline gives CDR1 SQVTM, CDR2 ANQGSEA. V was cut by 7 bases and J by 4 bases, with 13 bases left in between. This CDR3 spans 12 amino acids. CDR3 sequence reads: CSAGDSFYGYTF. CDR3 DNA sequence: TGCAGCGCCGGAGACAGCTTCTATGGCTACACCTTC.

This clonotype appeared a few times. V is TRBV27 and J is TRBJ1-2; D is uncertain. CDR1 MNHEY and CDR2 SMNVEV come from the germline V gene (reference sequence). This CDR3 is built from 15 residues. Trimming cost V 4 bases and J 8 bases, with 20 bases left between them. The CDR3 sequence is CASSSTREMSGGYTF. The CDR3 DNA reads TGTGCCAGCAGTTCGACTCGGGAGATGAGCGGAGGCTACACCTTC.

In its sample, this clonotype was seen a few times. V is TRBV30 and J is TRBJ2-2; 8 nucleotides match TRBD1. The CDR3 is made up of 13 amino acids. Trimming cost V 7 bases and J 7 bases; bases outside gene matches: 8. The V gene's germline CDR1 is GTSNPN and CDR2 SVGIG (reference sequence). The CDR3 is CASDRAIGGELFF. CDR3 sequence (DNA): TGTGCCTCGGACAGGGCAATTGGCGGGGAGCTGTTTTTT. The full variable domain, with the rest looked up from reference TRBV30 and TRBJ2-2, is SQTIHQWPATLVQPVGSPLSLECTVEGTSNPNLYWYRQAAGRGLQLLFYSVGIGQISSEVPQNLSASRPQDRQFILSSKKLLLSDSGFYLCASDRAIGGELFFGEGSRLTVL.

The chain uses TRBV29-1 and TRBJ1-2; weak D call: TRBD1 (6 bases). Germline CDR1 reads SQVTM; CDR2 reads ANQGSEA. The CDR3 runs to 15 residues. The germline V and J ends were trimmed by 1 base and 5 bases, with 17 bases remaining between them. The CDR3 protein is CSVEADRSSGYGYTF. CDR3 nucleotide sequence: TGCAGCGTTGAAGCCGACAGGAGCTCTGGGTATGGCTACACCTTC.